A selection of T cell receptor beta chains follows, all from one sample in a study of blood T cell repertoires in COVID-19. Clones were read by immunoSEQ multiplex PCR, and TCRdb kept only the in-frame ones, dropping some. Here the sample spans 220,000 or so clones, around 84% being singletons. The sequenced sample was peripheral blood. These receptors originate from a woman between 55 and 75 years old who had recovered from COVID-19. CDR3s include the opening cysteine and the closing phenylalanine or tryptophan. The D gene is left open where the match is weak. Clone size appears in some rows only: once, few, many, or a class for an expanded clone.

V gene,D gene,J gene,clone size,CDR3 DNA,CDR3 protein
TRBV7-6,-,TRBJ2-5,-,TGTGCCAGCATCGACAGAGACGTATACCAAGAGACCCAGTACTTC,CASIDRDVYQETQYF
TRBV7-9,TRBD1,TRBJ1-2,-,TGTGCCAGCAGACGGGACAGGGGGCGAAACTATGGCTACACCTTC,CASRRDRGRNYGYTF
TRBV2,TRBD1,TRBJ1-5,-,TGTGCCAGCAGTGAAGCTAGGGGGCGAGGAGGCCGCGGGCAGCCCCAGCATTTT,CASSEARGRGGRGQPQHF
TRBV15,-,TRBJ1-5,few,TGTGCCACCAGCAGAGATTTTGGGGGGACTCAGCCCCAGCATTTT,CATSRDFGGTQPQHF
TRBV2,TRBD1,TRBJ1-1,-,TGTGCCAGCAATCCACAACAGGGGTTTCACACTGAAGCTTTCTTT,CASNPQQGFHTEAFF
TRBV19,-,TRBJ2-5,-,TGTGCCAGTAGCCAAACGGGAGGGGGCGAGACCCAGTACTTC,CASSQTGGGETQYF
TRBV4-2,TRBD2,TRBJ2-3,-,TGTGCCAGCAGCCAAGAGCGGGGGGGCCCCTACACAGATACGCAGTATTTT,CASSQERGGPYTDTQYF
TRBV6-5,-,TRBJ1-3,once,TGTGCCAGCACCGTAGGGGTGGAAGGAAACACCATATATTTT,CASTVGVEGNTIYF
TRBV6-5,-,TRBJ2-4,-,TGTGCCAGCGCATCAGGACACCAGAACATTCAGTACTTC,CASASGHQNIQYF
TRBV28,TRBD1,TRBJ2-4,-,TGTGCCAGCAGCTACAGGGGAGTGAAAGACATTCAGTACTTC,CASSYRGVKDIQYF
TRBV19,-,TRBJ1-6,-,TGTGCCAGTTGCACAGGTTTCTATAATTCACCCCTCCACTTT,CASCTGFYNSPLHF
TRBV2,TRBD1,TRBJ1-2,-,TGTGCCAGCAGTGAAGGGCAGGGGGACTATGGCTACACCTTC,CASSEGQGDYGYTF
TRBV7-9,-,TRBJ2-5,-,TGTGCCAGCAGCTTGTCGGACAGTCCTTTGGAGACCCAGTACTTC,CASSLSDSPLETQYF
TRBV4-1,-,TRBJ2-1,few,TGCGCCAGCAGGGGCGCGGGCGGTGAGCAGTTCTTC,CASRGAGGEQFF
TRBV18,TRBD1,TRBJ2-1,-,TGTGCCAGCTCACCCCTACAGGGGGCCAATGAGCAGTTCTTC,CASSPLQGANEQFF
TRBV4-1,-,TRBJ2-7,-,TGCGCCAGCAGCCCGACCGGCGGGATCGAGCAGTACTTC,CASSPTGGIEQYF
TRBV28,-,TRBJ1-1,-,TGTGCCAGCACCCCGGGGTCCACCAGGGCCAGGGGCACTGAAGCTTTCTTT,CASTPGSTRARGTEAFF
TRBV18,TRBD1,TRBJ1-1,few,TGTGCCAGCTCGAACAGGGGGGACACTGAAGCTTTCTTT,CASSNRGDTEAFF
TRBV4-3,TRBD1,TRBJ1-4,-,TGCGCCAGCAGTATTCAGGGGGCCACCTTTGGTGAAAAACTGTTTTTT,CASSIQGATFGEKLFF
TRBV10-2,TRBD2,TRBJ2-2,-,TGCGCCAGCAGTGTACTAGCGGGGGGAACCGGGGAGCTGTTTTTT,CASSVLAGGTGELFF
TRBV10-3,TRBD1,TRBJ1-1,-,TGTGCCTCTAACTTACAGGGGGGTGGCACTGAAGCTTTCTTT,CASNLQGGGTEAFF
TRBV20-1,TRBD2,TRBJ2-3,once,TGCAGTGCTAGTCGGCTAGCGGGAACGTCTAGCACAGATACGCAGTATTTT,CSASRLAGTSSTDTQYF
TRBV19,TRBD1,TRBJ2-5,-,TGTGCCAGTAGCCGACAGGGTAGGGAGACCCAGTACTTC,CASSRQGRETQYF
TRBV7-7,TRBD1,TRBJ2-7,-,TGTGCTAGCAGCCCAAGGGCAGGGGGCGGCCACGAGCAGTACTTC,CASSPRAGGGHEQYF
TRBV6-1,-,TRBJ1-1,-,TGTGCCAGCAGTGACCCGGCACAGCTGAACACTGAAGCTTTCTTT,CASSDPAQLNTEAFF
TRBV12-3/TRBV12-4,TRBD1,TRBJ1-2,-,TGTGCCAGCAAAGGAGACAGGGTGATCGGCTACACCTTC,CASKGDRVIGYTF
TRBV3-1/TRBV3-2,TRBD2,TRBJ2-5,once,TGTGCCAGCAGCCAAGCCCTAGCGGGGGACCTGCCCCAGTACTTC,CASSQALAGDLPQYF
TRBV7-6,TRBD1,TRBJ1-2,-,TGTGCCAGCAGCCTCGGGACAGGTGGCTACACCTTC,CASSLGTGGYTF
TRBV6-1,-,TRBJ2-5,-,TGTGCCAGCAGTGAGGGCAACGGGAGACCGGCCCAGTACTTC,CASSEGNGRPAQYF
TRBV27,-,TRBJ1-1,-,TGTGCCAGCAGTTTTGACAGGAAGACAACTGAAGCTTTCTTT,CASSFDRKTTEAFF
TRBV7-9,TRBD1,TRBJ2-1,-,TGTGCCAGCAGCCTCCGGGACAGGAGCCGGGTGGTCTTC,CASSLRDRSRVVF
TRBV5-4,-,TRBJ2-7,-,TGTGCCAGCAGCCCGGACAGAGGTTCCTACGAGCAGTACTTC,CASSPDRGSYEQYF
TRBV11-2,TRBD1,TRBJ1-6,-,TGTGCCAGCAGCTTCGATGGACAGGGGAATTCACCCCTCCACTTT,CASSFDGQGNSPLHF
TRBV18,-,TRBJ2-7,-,TGTGCCAGCTCCCTCTCCGGGTCCTACGAGCAGTACTTC,CASSLSGSYEQYF
TRBV2,-,TRBJ2-1,-,TGTGCCAGCAGTTATCAGGGGTATTTAGGCAATGAGCAGTTCTTC,CASSYQGYLGNEQFF
TRBV5-1,-,TRBJ2-2,-,TGCGCCAGCAGCTTGGACCCCGGGTTTAACACCGGGGAGCTGTTTTTT,CASSLDPGFNTGELFF
TRBV7-3,-,TRBJ1-2,-,TGTGCCAGCAGTTTTTCCGACAGAGATGGCTACACCTTC,CASSFSDRDGYTF
TRBV2,-,TRBJ1-2,-,TGTGCCAGCAGTGAGAGCTATGGCTACACCTTC,CASSESYGYTF
TRBV18,-,TRBJ1-1,-,TGTGCCAGCACGGCGCTAGACAACACTGAAGCTTTCTTT,CASTALDNTEAFF
TRBV5-1,-,TRBJ2-7,-,TGCGCCAGCAGCAAACCTGAGAGCTCCTACGAGCAGTACTTC,CASSKPESSYEQYF
TRBV2,-,TRBJ1-2,once,TGTGCCAGCAGTGATGAGAGTAGAACCGGCTACACCTTC,CASSDESRTGYTF
TRBV11-2,TRBD1,TRBJ2-3,-,TGTGCCAGCAGCTTAGTTGGTGGGGACAGATCCACAGATACGCAGTATTTT,CASSLVGGDRSTDTQYF
TRBV7-8,-,TRBJ2-5,-,TGTGCCAGCAGCTCCAGCAGGGTGGGGGAGACCCAGTACTTC,CASSSSRVGETQYF